This T cell receptor beta chain came from a study of OX40 agonist ivuxolimab in advanced cancers. About the study: Ivuxolimab, an agonistic anti-OX40 (CD134) antibody, was given to patients. Whole-study results and caveats: Expanded clones were, on average, more numerous among CD8+ T cells than CD4+. Certain nonresponders additionally had low normalized T-cell clonal expansion.

About this clone itself: The antigen is unknown.

The protocol was immunoSEQ multiplex PCR, while the TCRdb copy is restricted to in-frame clones and leaves out a portion. Of 45,000 to 55,000 clones detected, around 83% appear once; the ten largest clones hold roughly 9.9%. The study sampled blood at baseline, cycle 4 day 1, and cycle 7 day 1. Germline CDR1 is SQVTM and CDR2 is ANQGSEA. The CDR3 covers 14 residues. With 7 bases clipped from V and 6 bases from J, the junction kept 6 bases outside the gene matches. This clonotype was obtained from an adult with an advanced solid tumor such as melanoma, head and neck, liver or kidney cancer. The gene calls are TRBV29-1 and TRBJ2-1; TRBD2 aligns across 13 bases. The source was CD4+ or CD8+ T cells sorted from blood, collected in a trial of the OX40 agonist ivuxolimab. CDR3 loop: CSATGLAGRNEQFF. CDR3 nucleotide sequence: TGCAGCGCGACGGGACTAGCGGGACGCAATGAGCAGTTCTTC.